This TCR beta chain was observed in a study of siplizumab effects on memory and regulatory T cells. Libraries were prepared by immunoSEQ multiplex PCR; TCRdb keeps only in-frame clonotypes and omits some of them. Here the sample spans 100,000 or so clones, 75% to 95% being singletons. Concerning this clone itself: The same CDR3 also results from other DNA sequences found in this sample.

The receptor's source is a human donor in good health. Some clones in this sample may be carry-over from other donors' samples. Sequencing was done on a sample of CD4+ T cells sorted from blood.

The CDR3 loop reads CAISESSRGSTDTQYF. CDR3 sequence (DNA): TGTGCCATCAGTGAGTCGTCCCGAGGGAGCACAGATACGCAGTATTTT. V gene TRBV10-3 combines with J gene TRBJ2-3, with D perhaps TRBD2 (5 bases). V gave up 0 bases and J gave up 0 bases, with 10 bases separating them. This CDR3 is 16 amino acids long. The germline V gene encodes CDR1 ENHRY and CDR2 SYGVKD.